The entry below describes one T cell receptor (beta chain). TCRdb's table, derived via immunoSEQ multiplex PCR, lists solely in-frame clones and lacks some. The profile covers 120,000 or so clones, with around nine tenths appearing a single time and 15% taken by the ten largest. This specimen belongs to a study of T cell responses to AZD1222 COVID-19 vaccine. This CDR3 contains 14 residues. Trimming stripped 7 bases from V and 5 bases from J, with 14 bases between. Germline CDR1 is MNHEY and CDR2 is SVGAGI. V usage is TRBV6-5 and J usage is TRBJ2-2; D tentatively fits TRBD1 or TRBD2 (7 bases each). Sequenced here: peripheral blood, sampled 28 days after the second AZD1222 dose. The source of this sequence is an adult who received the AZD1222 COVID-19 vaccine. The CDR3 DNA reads TGTGCCAGCATGAACAGGGGAGGGACCGGGGAGCTGTTTTTT. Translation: CASMNRGGTGELFF.